These 32 T cell receptor beta chains were sequenced from one sample in a study of T cell responses to AZD1222 COVID-19 vaccine. Produced via immunoSEQ multiplex PCR; TCRdb's table is partial and in-frame only. This table holds more than 50,000 clones, 89% found once. The source was peripheral blood, collected on day 0 of AZD1222 vaccination. The receptors were sampled from an adult in good health.

This chain links TRBV2 with TRBJ2-5; no firm D call. The V end lost 8 bases, the J end lost 5 bases, and 12 bases lay between the germline ends. This CDR3 comprises 12 residues. Germline values: CDR1 SNHLY, CDR2 FYNNEI. The CDR3 is CASSKLGETQYF. DNA for the CDR3: TGTGCCAGCTCGAAGCTTGGGGAGACCCAGTACTTC.

This clone was seen just once. The V call is TRBV7-3, the J call TRBJ2-2, with D possibly being TRBD2 (6 bases). CDR1 SGHTA and CDR2 FQGTGA come from the germline V gene. The CDR3 length is 17 residues. Trimming removed 0 bases from V and 1 base from J, with 12 bases in between. The CDR3 region is CASSLTGGGLNTGELFF. The CDR3 nucleotides read TGTGCCAGCAGCTTAACGGGGGGAGGTCTGAACACCGGGGAGCTGTTTTTT. Supplemented by reference TRBV7-3 and TRBJ2-2, the full variable domain reads GAGVSQTPSNKVTEKGKYVELRCDPISGHTALYWYRQSLGQGPEFLIYFQGTGAADDSGLPNDRFFAVRPEGSVSTLKIQRTERGDSAVYLCASSLTGGGLNTGELFFGEGSRLTVL.

The gene calls are TRBV7-7 and TRBJ2-7; TRBD2 matches at 11 bases. V was clipped by 5 bases and J by 5 bases; unmatched bases: 11. The CDR3 runs 16 residues. The V gene's germline CDR1 is SSHAT and CDR2 FNYEAQ (reference sequence). CDR3 in amino acids: CASSPDPLAGVHEQYF. Written as DNA, the CDR3 is TGTGCCAGCAGCCCAGACCCACTAGCGGGAGTCCACGAGCAGTACTTC.

This chain links TRBV6-1 with TRBJ1-3; 11 bases agree with TRBD1. The germline CDR1 and CDR2 sequences are MNHNS and SASEGT. The CDR3 has 19 residues. V lost 2 bases, J lost 0 bases, and 9 bases stayed unmatched. For the CDR3, the DNA is TGTGCCAGCAGTGAATGGGACAGGGGGTCCTATTCCTCTGGAAACACCATATATTTT. Translation gives CASSEWDRGSYSSGNTIYF.

Only one count was recorded for this clone. The rearrangement links TRBV28 to TRBJ1-1; TRBD1 is a possible D gene (6 bases). The length of the CDR3 is 15 residues. Germline loops: CDR1 MDHEN, CDR2 SYDVKM. With 4 bases removed from V and 3 bases from J, the gap between germline ends came to 15 bases. The CDR3 DNA reads TGTGCCAGCAGTTCTATACAGGGATGGCACACTGAAGCTTTCTTT. Protein: CASSSIQGWHTEAFF. Using reference TRBV28 and TRBJ1-1 for the parts outside the CDR3, the full variable domain is DVKVTQSSRYLVKRTGEKVFLECVQDMDHENMFWYRQDPGLGLRLIYFSYDVKMKEKGDIPEGYSVSREKKERFSLILESASTNQTSMYLCASSSIQGWHTEAFFGQGTRLTVV.

CDR3: CASSLAGQIIGNQPQHF. The CDR3 DNA reads TGTGCCAGCAGTTTAGCGGGACAGATAATCGGCAATCAGCCCCAGCATTTT. The chain joins TRBV28 to TRBJ1-5; 7 bases match TRBD1. The CDR3 runs 17 residues. Germline CDR1 MDHEN, CDR2 SYDVKM. The V and J ends lost 2 bases and 2 bases, in that order; junction bases with no gene match: 9.

This chain links TRBV5-1 with TRBJ2-2; 8 nucleotides align to TRBD1. The CDR3 loop spans 15 amino acids. Germline assignment: CDR1 SGHRS and CDR2 YFSETQ. V was clipped by 1 base and J by 5 bases; unmatched bases: 4. CDR3 DNA sequence: TGCGCCAGCAGCTTGCTGGACAGGGCAACCGGGGAGCTGTTTTTT. Protein sequence: CASSLLDRATGELFF.

The rearrangement uses TRBV3-1 (or the pseudogene TRBV3-2) and TRBJ1-5; D perhaps matches TRBD1 (5 bases). Trimming cost V 3 bases and J 1 base, with 10 bases left between them. The CDR3 runs to 15 residues. From germline, CDR1 is LGHDT and CDR2 YNNKEL (reference sequence). CDR3 loop: CASSQGEGSNQPQHF. The CDR3, as DNA: TGTGCCAGCAGCCAGGGGGAGGGAAGCAATCAGCCCCAGCATTTT.

The chain carries TRBV11-2 and TRBJ1-2, with 9 bases identical to TRBD1. J gave up 8 bases and V 1 base, and 5 bases lay outside the gene matches. Germline V lookup: CDR1 SGHAT, CDR2 FQNNGV. The CDR3 runs to 14 residues. CDR3 region: CASSLAGQGEGYTF. CDR3 in DNA: TGTGCCAGCAGCTTAGCGGGACAGGGTGAAGGCTACACCTTC.

J is TRBJ2-3 and V is TRBV27; 11 nucleotides agree with TRBD2. V lost 2 bases to trimming and J lost 0 bases; unmatched junction nucleotides: 1. The CDR3 has 16 amino acids. Germline V lookup: CDR1 MNHEY, CDR2 SMNVEV (reference sequence). The CDR3 sequence is CASSLLAGGSTDTQYF. The CDR3, as DNA: TGTGCCAGCAGTTTACTAGCGGGGGGAAGCACAGATACGCAGTATTTT.

The rearrangement uses TRBV6-5 and TRBJ1-5, with TRBD1 matching over 7 bases. The V and J ends lost 6 bases and 5 bases, in that order; junction bases with no gene match: 10. CDR1 and CDR2 from the germline V gene are MNHEY and SVGAGI. The CDR3 spans 15 residues. DNA for the CDR3: TGTGCCAGCAGCCATTCCGGGACAGTCGATCAGCCCCAGCATTTT. Its protein product is CASSHSGTVDQPQHF.

This clone was counted once. This chain connects TRBV18 to TRBJ1-2, with a possible D match to TRBD1 (6 bases). There are 14 residues in the CDR3. Germline V gene data show CDR1 as KGHSH and CDR2 as LQKENI. Between the trimmed V and J ends, which lost 3 bases and 1 base, there was a span of 9 bases. CDR3 region: CASSPQGHNYGYTF. Here the CDR3 DNA reads TGTGCCAGCTCACCGCAGGGGCATAACTATGGCTACACCTTC.

The CDR3 coding sequence is TGTGCCAGTAGTCTAGGACAAGACAATGAGCAGTTCTTC. As protein: CASSLGQDNEQFF. This rearrangement joins TRBV19 to TRBJ2-1; tentatively, D is TRBD1 (5 bases). Germline lookup yields CDR1 LNHDA and CDR2 SQIVND (reference sequence). The CDR3 has 13 residues. V gave up 5 bases and J gave up 5 bases, with 10 bases separating them.

V gene TRBV5-1 combines with J gene TRBJ2-2; 9 bases align to TRBD2. V shed 1 base and J 3 bases; nucleotides not matched to a gene: 4. Germline V gene sequence: CDR1 SGHRS, CDR2 YFSETQ. This CDR3 contains 16 residues. CDR3 nucleotide sequence: TGCGCCAGCAGCTTGCGCGGGAGGGCCGACACCGGGGAGCTGTTTTTT. It yields the protein CASSLRGRADTGELFF.

The genes are TRBV30 and TRBJ2-4, with 8 nucleotides matching TRBD1. The CDR3 extends over 13 amino acids. With V trimmed by 0 bases and J by 7 bases, 2 bases remained unmatched. Germline V CDR1 and CDR2: GTSNPN, SVGIG (reference sequence). The CDR3 bases are TGTGCCTGGAGTGTACCAGGGGGCAACATTCAGTACTTC. It encodes CAWSVPGGNIQYF.

This chain joins TRBV28 and TRBJ2-1; D is possibly TRBD2 (6 bases). The CDR3 is 16 amino acids. The germline gives CDR1 MDHEN, CDR2 SYDVKM. V was clipped by 3 bases and J by 7 bases, with 19 bases between them. The CDR3 protein is CASSFRASVGRNEQFF. The CDR3 DNA sequence: TGTGCCAGCAGTTTCCGAGCTAGCGTGGGGAGGAATGAGCAGTTCTTC.

This clone appeared once. This rearrangement joins TRBV5-8 to TRBJ2-3; D is ambiguous. V was trimmed by 2 bases and J by 8 bases, leaving 12 bases between them. The CDR3 spans 13 residues. Germline V gives CDR1 SGHTS, CDR2 YDEGEE. The CDR3 region is CASSFSGPATQYF. CDR3 sequence (DNA): TGTGCCAGCAGCTTCTCCGGCCCAGCTACGCAGTATTTT. The full variable domain, rest sourced from reference TRBV5-8 and TRBJ2-3, is EAGVTQSPTHLIKTRGQQATLRCSPISGHTSVYWYQQALGLGLQFLLWYDEGEERNRGNFPPRFSGRQFPNYSSELNVNALELEDSALYLCASSFSGPATQYFGPGTRLTVL.

The rearrangement uses TRBV14 and TRBJ2-5; D might be TRBD2 (5 bases). V lost 0 bases and J 3 bases, leaving 14 bases between the germline ends. Germline V lookup: CDR1 SGHDN, CDR2 FVKESK. This CDR3 spans 16 amino acids. The CDR3 nucleotides read TGTGCCAGCAGCCAAGACGGGCCCACTAGGAAAGAGACCCAGTACTTC. Translation: CASSQDGPTRKETQYF.

The genes are TRBV2 and TRBJ1-2, with D tentatively TRBD1 (5 bases). The germline V gene has CDR1 SNHLY and CDR2 FYNNEI. The V end lost 4 bases, the J end lost 4 bases, and 10 bases lay between the germline ends. The CDR3 is 13 residues long. The CDR3 region has the DNA TGTGCCAGCAGTGTTGACAGCTTCTATGGCTACACCTTC. It encodes CASSVDSFYGYTF.

The J gene is TRBJ1-2, the V gene TRBV6-5, with D unclear. Germline CDR1 and CDR2: MNHEY and SVGAGI. Trimming stripped 6 bases from V and 8 bases from J, with 10 bases between. The CDR3 has 11 amino acids. In DNA, the CDR3 is TGTGCCAGCAGCCCAGCATGGGGCTACACCTTC. Protein: CASSPAWGYTF.

The J gene is TRBJ2-3, the V gene TRBV2, with D unresolved. Per germline, CDR1 SNHLY and CDR2 FYNNEI. Deletions cut 3 bases from V and 9 bases from J, with 7 bases between. The CDR3 consists of 11 residues. CDR3 in amino acids: CASSDNWTQYF. Written as DNA, the CDR3 is TGTGCCAGCAGTGATAATTGGACGCAGTATTTT.

The rearrangement uses TRBV28 and TRBJ1-5; D remains unclear. With 6 bases removed from V and 1 base from J, the gap between germline ends came to 13 bases. The germline gives CDR1 MDHEN, CDR2 SYDVKM. The CDR3 extends over 15 amino acids. CDR3 DNA sequence: TGTGCCAGCAGATGGTACGGGTCGAGCAATCAGCCCCAGCATTTT. Amino acids: CASRWYGSSNQPQHF.

The chain has TRBV19 and TRBJ1-5; TRBD1 might be the D (5 bases). The germline V gene encodes CDR1 LNHDA and CDR2 SQIVND (reference sequence). Trimming took 5 bases from V and 1 from J, leaving 12 bases between them. This CDR3 is 15 amino acids long. CDR3: CASSWQGESNQPQHF. CDR3 sequence (DNA): TGTGCCAGTAGTTGGCAGGGCGAGAGCAATCAGCCCCAGCATTTT.

The CDR3, as DNA: TGTGCCACCAGCAGAGATTTTCGGGGTGAAAAACTGTTTTTT. This translates into CATSRDFRGEKLFF. This sequence joins TRBV15 and TRBJ1-4; D is unresolved. This CDR3 region has 14 residues. Trimming cost V 0 bases and J 7 bases, with 9 bases left between them. Germline CDR1 LNHNV, CDR2 YYDKDF (reference sequence).

This chain uses TRBV2 with TRBJ2-2, with 9 bases matching TRBD1. Looked up from germline, CDR1 is SNHLY and CDR2 is FYNNEI. J lost 7 bases, V lost 6 bases, and 6 bases had no gene match. CDR3 length equals 14 residues. The CDR3 spells CASRGQGFIGELFF. The CDR3 DNA sequence: TGTGCCAGCAGAGGACAGGGGTTCATCGGGGAGCTGTTTTTT.

The V call is TRBV28, the J call TRBJ1-1; TRBD1 might be the D (5 bases). The CDR3 sequence is 14 residues long. Germline CDR1 MDHEN, CDR2 SYDVKM. V was trimmed by 6 bases and J by 7 bases, leaving 18 bases between them. CDR3 in amino acids: CASSPGGVWGEAFF. DNA of the CDR3: TGTGCCAGCAGCCCTGGGGGGGTATGGGGTGAAGCTTTCTTT. Filled out from reference TRBV28 and TRBJ1-1, the complete variable domain reads DVKVTQSSRYLVKRTGEKVFLECVQDMDHENMFWYRQDPGLGLRLIYFSYDVKMKEKGDIPEGYSVSREKKERFSLILESASTNQTSMYLCASSPGGVWGEAFFGQGTRLTVV.

This clone was picked up one time. The CDR3, as DNA: TGTGCCAGCAGCTGGGGGGAGAGGGAGAACACTGAAGCTTTCTTT. This encodes CASSWGERENTEAFF. V is TRBV7-9 and J is TRBJ1-1; D possibly corresponds to TRBD1 (5 bases). V was cut by 4 bases and J by 1 base, with 13 bases left in between. The CDR3 has 15 residues. CDR1 and CDR2 (germline): SEHNR, FQNEAQ (reference sequence).

This clone was counted a single time. The V call is TRBV7-2, the J call TRBJ2-3; 12 nucleotides match TRBD2. The length of the CDR3 is 16 residues. Germline CDR1 is SGHTA and CDR2 is FQGNSA. V was pared by 4 bases and J by 4 bases, with 6 bases of the junction left unmatched. CDR3 residues: CASSSRLAGVPDTQYF. The DNA of the CDR3 is TGTGCCAGCAGCTCACGACTAGCGGGAGTTCCAGATACGCAGTATTTT.

This sequence joins TRBV2 and TRBJ2-2; tentatively, D is TRBD2 (5 bases). This CDR3 is built from 13 residues. CDR1 is SNHLY, CDR2 FYNNEI, per germline. With 4 bases removed from V and 4 bases from J, the gap between germline ends came to 7 bases. CDR3 DNA sequence: TGTGCCAGCAGTGTGACTACCACCGGGGAGCTGTTTTTT. Its protein product is CASSVTTTGELFF.

The genes are TRBV7-2 and TRBJ1-1; D is uncertain. Trimming took off 3 bases at V and 4 bases at J, with 18 bases between the two ends. Germline V gives CDR1 SGHTA, CDR2 FQGNSA. There are 16 residues in the CDR3. CDR3 in DNA: TGTGCCAGCAGCTTGATGAAACACCGGACCGGCACTGAAGCTTTCTTT. Amino acid sequence: CASSLMKHRTGTEAFF.

J is TRBJ1-5 and V is TRBV10-3, with D uncertain. Trimming removed 2 bases at V and 8 bases at J, with 13 bases between. This CDR3 comprises 14 residues. Germline CDR1 reads ENHRY; CDR2 reads SYGVKD. The CDR3 DNA is TGTGCCATCAGTGAGGGGGAGGTAGGTAAGCCCCAGCATTTT. It codes for CAISEGEVGKPQHF.

This clone was recorded once. The chain joins TRBV19 to TRBJ2-1, with 11 nucleotides matching TRBD2. Germline V gene sequence: CDR1 LNHDA, CDR2 SQIVND (reference sequence). V trimming: 5 bases; J trimming: 8 bases; junction bases outside the gene matches: 11. This CDR3 is built from 16 residues. CDR3 coding DNA: TGTGCCAGTAGTGACCTGACTAGCGGGAAGGGACATGAGCAGTTCTTC. It is translated as CASSDLTSGKGHEQFF.